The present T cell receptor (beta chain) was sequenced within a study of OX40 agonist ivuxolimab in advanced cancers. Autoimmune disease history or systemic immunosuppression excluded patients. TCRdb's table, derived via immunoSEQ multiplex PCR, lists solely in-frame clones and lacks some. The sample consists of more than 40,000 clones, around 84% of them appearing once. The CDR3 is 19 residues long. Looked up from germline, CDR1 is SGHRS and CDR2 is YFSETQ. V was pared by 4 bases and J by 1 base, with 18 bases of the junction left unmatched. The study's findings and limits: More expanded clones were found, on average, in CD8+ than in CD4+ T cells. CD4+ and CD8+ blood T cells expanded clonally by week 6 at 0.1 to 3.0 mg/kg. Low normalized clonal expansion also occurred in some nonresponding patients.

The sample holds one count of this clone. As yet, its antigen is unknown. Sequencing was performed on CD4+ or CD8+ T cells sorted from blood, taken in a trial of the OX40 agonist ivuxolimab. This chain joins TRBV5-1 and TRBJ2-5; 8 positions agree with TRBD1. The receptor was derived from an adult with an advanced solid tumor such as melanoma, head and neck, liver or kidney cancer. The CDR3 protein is CASSPTRQGATVTQETQYF. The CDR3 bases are TGCGCCAGCAGCCCGACACGGCAGGGGGCGACCGTGACCCAAGAGACCCAGTACTTC. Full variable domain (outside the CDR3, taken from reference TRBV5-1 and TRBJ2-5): KAGVTQTPRYLIKTRGQQVTLSCSPISGHRSVSWYQQTPGQGLQFLFEYFSETQRNKGNFPGRFSGRQFSNSRSEMNVSTLELGDSALYLCASSPTRQGATVTQETQYFGPGTRLLVL.